This T cell receptor (beta chain) is drawn from a study of T cell responses to AZD1222 COVID-19 vaccine. Study outcomes and limitations: The donor cohort was predominantly white British with a female majority, and clonal diversity may have been underestimated.

The V and J ends lost 6 bases and 1 base, in that order; junction bases with no gene match: 5. The CDR3 has 16 residues. The germline V gene has CDR1 LNHDA and CDR2 SQIVND (reference sequence). Comments on this clone: The antigen is not known.

Data came from immunoSEQ multiplex PCR; TCRdb stores just in-frame clones and leaves some out. The sample lists 95,000 to 100,000 clones, approximately 90% occurring once. This receptor was obtained from an adult who received the AZD1222 COVID-19 vaccine. V is TRBV19 and J is TRBJ2-6; the match to TRBD2 covers 8 bases. Source: peripheral blood, taken 28 days after the second AZD1222 dose. The CDR3 region has the DNA TGTGCCAGTAGGGACACGGGGGGGTCTGGGGCCAACGTCCTGACTTTC. Protein product: CASRDTGGSGANVLTF.